Listed below are T cell receptor beta chains from one sample, sequenced in a study of cytomegalovirus exposure and HLA in healthy donors. Sequenced by immunoSEQ multiplex PCR; TCRdb stores in-frame clones only, minus some. The profile covers about 160,000 clones, with around 80% appearing a single time and over 4.5% taken by the ten largest. The sequencing input was PBMCs. These TCRs come from a male donor in good health and CMV-seronegative. The CDR3 runs from the conserved cysteine through the conserved F or W. Fields, in order: J gene, D gene, V gene, clone size, CDR3 protein, CDR3 DNA. D genes are given only for firm matches. Size tells how often a clone was seen (once, few, many) or the class of an expanded clone, and some rows leave it out.

J gene: TRBJ1-6
D gene: TRBD1
V gene: TRBV19
clone size: .
CDR3 protein: CASSALTGLNSPLHF
CDR3 DNA: TGTGCCAGTAGTGCCTTGACAGGGTTGAATTCACCCCTCCACTTT

J gene: TRBJ1-1
D gene: TRBD1
V gene: TRBV5-1
clone size: .
CDR3 protein: CASSLDRGRNNAEAFF
CDR3 DNA: TGCGCCAGCAGCTTGGACAGGGGACGTAACAACGCTGAAGCTTTCTTT

J gene: TRBJ2-1
D gene: .
V gene: TRBV7-9
clone size: .
CDR3 protein: CASSSQGGGNEQFF
CDR3 DNA: TGTGCCAGCAGTTCCCAGGGGGGTGGTAATGAGCAGTTCTTC

J gene: TRBJ2-1
D gene: .
V gene: TRBV1
clone size: once
CDR3 protein: CTSSGLAGVRSPPHNEQFF
CDR3 DNA: TGCACCAGCAGCGGACTAGCGGGAGTTCGGAGCCCCCCCCACAATGAGCAGTTCTTC

J gene: TRBJ1-5
D gene: TRBD1
V gene: TRBV6-5
clone size: few
CDR3 protein: CASSYSGTGDQPQHF
CDR3 DNA: TGTGCCAGCAGTTACTCTGGGACAGGGGATCAGCCCCAGCATTTT

J gene: TRBJ1-5
D gene: .
V gene: TRBV2
clone size: .
CDR3 protein: CASSTVENQPQHF
CDR3 DNA: TGTGCCAGCAGCACGGTCGAGAATCAGCCCCAGCATTTT

J gene: TRBJ2-5
D gene: TRBD2
V gene: TRBV2
clone size: .
CDR3 protein: CASSETLAGAKTQYF
CDR3 DNA: TGTGCCAGCAGTGAAACCTTAGCGGGAGCGAAGACCCAGTACTTC

J gene: TRBJ2-2
D gene: TRBD2
V gene: TRBV2
clone size: .
CDR3 protein: CASSEKRGRARTYTGELFF
CDR3 DNA: TGTGCCAGCAGTGAAAAGCGGGGCAGGGCTAGAACGTACACCGGGGAGCTGTTTTTT

J gene: TRBJ2-7
D gene: TRBD1
V gene: TRBV27
clone size: .
CDR3 protein: CASSSPGQGSYEQYF
CDR3 DNA: TGTGCCAGCAGTTCCCCGGGACAGGGCTCCTACGAGCAGTACTTC

J gene: TRBJ1-1
D gene: .
V gene: TRBV7-3
clone size: few
CDR3 protein: CASSLQGNTEAFF
CDR3 DNA: TGTGCCAGCAGCTTACAGGGAAACACTGAAGCTTTCTTT

J gene: TRBJ1-4
D gene: TRBD1
V gene: TRBV27
clone size: .
CDR3 protein: CASTSTGGNEKLFF
CDR3 DNA: TGTGCCAGCACCTCGACAGGGGGTAATGAAAAACTGTTTTTT

J gene: TRBJ2-1
D gene: TRBD2
V gene: TRBV30
clone size: .
CDR3 protein: CAWRGTSGSYNEQFF
CDR3 DNA: TGTGCCTGGAGGGGAACTAGCGGATCATACAATGAGCAGTTCTTC

J gene: TRBJ2-7
D gene: TRBD1
V gene: TRBV5-1
clone size: .
CDR3 protein: CASSLVGGTGSYEQYF
CDR3 DNA: TGCGCCAGCAGCTTGGTCGGTGGGACAGGGTCGTACGAGCAGTACTTC

J gene: TRBJ1-1
D gene: TRBD1
V gene: TRBV5-1
clone size: once
CDR3 protein: CASSLLGQGAYTEAFF
CDR3 DNA: TGCGCCAGCAGCCTACTTGGACAGGGGGCTTACACTGAAGCTTTCTTT

J gene: TRBJ1-1
D gene: TRBD1
V gene: TRBV7-9
clone size: .
CDR3 protein: CASSWGQMNTEAFF
CDR3 DNA: TGTGCCAGCAGCTGGGGACAGATGAACACTGAAGCTTTCTTT

J gene: TRBJ1-1
D gene: .
V gene: TRBV19
clone size: .
CDR3 protein: CASILLQARGSAEAFF
CDR3 DNA: TGTGCCAGTATCCTTCTACAGGCCCGCGGCAGTGCTGAAGCTTTCTTT

J gene: TRBJ2-7
D gene: .
V gene: TRBV5-8
clone size: .
CDR3 protein: CASSLARGSSYEQYF
CDR3 DNA: TGTGCCAGCAGCTTGGCGAGGGGGTCCTCCTACGAGCAGTACTTC

J gene: TRBJ2-2
D gene: .
V gene: TRBV7-3
clone size: .
CDR3 protein: CASSPYLTRANTGELFF
CDR3 DNA: TGTGCCAGCAGCCCCTATCTGACTAGGGCGAACACCGGGGAGCTGTTTTTT

J gene: TRBJ1-1
D gene: .
V gene: TRBV2
clone size: .
CDR3 protein: CASRSTVDSPEAFF
CDR3 DNA: TGTGCCAGCAGAAGTACCGTTGACAGTCCTGAAGCTTTCTTT

J gene: TRBJ2-1
D gene: .
V gene: TRBV30
clone size: .
CDR3 protein: CAWSVASASSGEQFF
CDR3 DNA: TGTGCCTGGAGTGTGGCTAGCGCGTCTTCCGGAGAGCAGTTCTTC

J gene: TRBJ2-1
D gene: TRBD2
V gene: TRBV4-3
clone size: .
CDR3 protein: CASSQESLAEYNEQFF
CDR3 DNA: TGCGCCAGCAGCCAAGAATCACTAGCGGAATACAATGAGCAGTTCTTC

J gene: TRBJ1-5
D gene: .
V gene: TRBV30
clone size: .
CDR3 protein: CAWSGGVSNQPQHF
CDR3 DNA: TGTGCCTGGAGTGGAGGTGTTAGCAATCAGCCCCAGCATTTT

J gene: TRBJ2-1
D gene: TRBD1
V gene: TRBV14
clone size: .
CDR3 protein: CASQSGTGVRGQFF
CDR3 DNA: TGTGCCAGCCAGTCGGGGACAGGCGTTCGTGGGCAGTTCTTC

J gene: TRBJ2-7
D gene: .
V gene: TRBV6-5
clone size: few
CDR3 protein: CASSYGPSRANEQYF
CDR3 DNA: TGTGCCAGCAGTTACGGTCCCTCGCGGGCTAACGAGCAGTACTTC

J gene: TRBJ2-1
D gene: TRBD1
V gene: TRBV18
clone size: .
CDR3 protein: CASSPGQGGYRQFF
CDR3 DNA: TGTGCCAGCTCTCCGGGACAGGGGGGTTATCGGCAGTTCTTC

J gene: TRBJ2-6
D gene: .
V gene: TRBV5-8
clone size: few
CDR3 protein: CASWGRGANVLTF
CDR3 DNA: TGTGCCAGCTGGGGCCGTGGGGCCAACGTCCTGACTTTC

J gene: TRBJ2-7
D gene: .
V gene: TRBV4-1
clone size: .
CDR3 protein: CASSQEPGGLYF
CDR3 DNA: TGCGCCAGCAGCCAAGAACCAGGGGGGCTTTACTTC

J gene: TRBJ2-3
D gene: .
V gene: TRBV6-1
clone size: once
CDR3 protein: CASTRGGSDTQYF
CDR3 DNA: TGTGCCAGCACCAGGGGAGGGTCAGATACGCAGTATTTT

J gene: TRBJ1-4
D gene: .
V gene: TRBV4-1
clone size: few
CDR3 protein: CASSQAGMNEKLFF
CDR3 DNA: TGCGCCAGCAGCCAAGCAGGGATGAATGAAAAACTGTTTTTT